This passage covers 28 T cell receptor beta chains from one sample sequenced in a study of PD-1 blockade in classical Hodgkin lymphoma. Clones were read by immunoSEQ multiplex PCR, and TCRdb kept only the in-frame ones, dropping some. The sample holds 30,000 or so clones, 85% to 95% seen once. Documented time point: newly diagnosed, previously untreated cHL patient sample. Sequenced material: peripheral blood mononuclear cells (PBMCs). These receptors all come from a human donor with classical Hodgkin lymphoma.

The gene calls are TRBV27 and TRBJ2-7; 7 nucleotides match TRBD2. V shed 5 bases and J 2 bases; nucleotides not matched to a gene: 3. The CDR3 covers 13 residues. Germline V gene data show CDR1 as MNHEY and CDR2 as SMNVEV (reference sequence). The CDR3 is CASSSGMTYEQYF. The CDR3 region has the DNA TGTGCCAGCAGTAGCGGGATGACCTACGAGCAGTACTTC.

V is TRBV11-2 and J is TRBJ2-7, with 13 bases matching TRBD2. Germline V gives CDR1 SGHAT, CDR2 FQNNGV. The CDR3 is made up of 19 amino acids. With V trimmed by 7 bases and J by 2 bases, 17 bases remained unmatched. The CDR3 protein is CASNYWGTSGIQGTYEQYF. As DNA, the CDR3 is TGTGCCAGCAACTATTGGGGGACTAGCGGGATCCAAGGGACCTACGAGCAGTACTTC.

The V call is TRBV19, the J call TRBJ1-2, with unresolved D. Germline CDR1 LNHDA, CDR2 SQIVND (reference sequence). This CDR3 has 13 amino acids. Trimming left V 6 bases short and J 7 bases short, with 15 bases between. CDR3 sequence (DNA): TGTGCCAGTAGGCACATAGGGTGGAGTGGCTACACCTTC. Translating it yields CASRHIGWSGYTF.

The chain has TRBV15 and TRBJ1-2, with D possibly TRBD1 on 5 matching bases. CDR3 length: 15 amino acids. Between the trimmed V and J ends, which lost 0 bases and 8 bases, there was a span of 16 bases. CDR1 and CDR2 from the germline V gene are LNHNV and YYDKDF (reference sequence). The CDR3 nucleotides read TGTGCCACCAGCAGAGATCTTGAGGGGAGCATCGGCTACACCTTC. Encoded protein: CATSRDLEGSIGYTF. The variable domain in full, completed from reference TRBV15 and TRBJ1-2, reads DAMVIQNPRYQVTQFGKPVTLSCSQTLNHNVMYWYQQKSSQAPKLLFHYYDKDFNNEADTPDNFQSRRPNTSFCFLDIRSPGLGDTAMYLCATSRDLEGSIGYTFGSGTRLTVV.

The chain links TRBV15 to TRBJ1-2; 7 bases agree with TRBD1. The germline gives CDR1 LNHNV, CDR2 YYDKDF (reference sequence). The trim removed 0 bases at V and 8 bases at J, leaving 9 bases unmatched. CDR3 size: 15 residues. The CDR3 sequence: CATSRDSRGRRGYTF. The CDR3 nucleotides are TGTGCCACCAGCAGAGATAGTAGGGGGCGCAGGGGCTACACCTTC.

The chain uses TRBV21-1 and TRBJ2-7; the table's D gene call, TRBD2, was not cross checked with the DNA. TRBV21-1 is a pseudogene locus. The CDR3 consists of 10 residues. The CDR3 here is CAPPRRGKYF. CDR3 nucleotides: TGTGCCCCGCCGAGGCGGGGGAAGTACTTC.

Of note for this clone: The junction departs from the called germline gene at one end, perhaps through a read error. The CDR3 protein is CSARDRGEFF. In DNA, the CDR3 is TGCAGTGCTCGAGACAGGGGAGAGTTCTTC. The chain employs TRBV20-1 and TRBJ2-1, with 8 positions matching TRBD1. Germline V gene lookup returns CDR1 DFQATT and CDR2 SNEGSKA (reference sequence). The CDR3 length is 10 residues.

This clone was seen a single time. V gene TRBV6-6 combines with J gene TRBJ2-7, with D perhaps TRBD1 (6 bases). The length of the CDR3 is 13 residues. V shed 5 bases and J shed 2 bases, with 10 bases lying between them. Germline-derived CDR1 and CDR2 are MNHNY and SVGAGI (reference sequence). The CDR3 protein is CASSRQATYEQYF. Here the CDR3 DNA reads TGTGCCAGCAGTAGACAGGCAACCTACGAGCAGTACTTC.

The rearrangement links TRBV30 to TRBJ1-4, with 10 bases fitting TRBD1. Germline CDR1 reads GTSNPN; CDR2 reads SVGIG (reference sequence). Unmatched junction bases numbered 6, after V lost 1 base and J lost 7 bases. The CDR3 is 15 residues long. The CDR3 DNA reads as TGTGCCTGGAGTGCCCGGACAGGGGGTGGTGAAAAACTGTTTTTT. The encoded protein is CAWSARTGGGEKLFF.

V usage is TRBV2 and J usage is TRBJ2-5; a weak D match, TRBD1 (6 bases). Looked up from germline, CDR1 is SNHLY and CDR2 is FYNNEI. There are 17 residues in the CDR3. V lost 5 bases to trimming and J lost 1 base, with 20 bases between them. In DNA, the CDR3 is TGTGCCAGCAGTCTCCTAGTTGGGGGCGGTCGCCAAGAGACCCAGTACTTC. Its protein product is CASSLLVGGGRQETQYF.

This chain connects TRBV6-1 to TRBJ1-5; D unclear. From germline, CDR1 is MNHNS and CDR2 SASEGT. Trimming pared 4 bases from V and 0 bases from J, leaving 1 base between. The CDR3 has 12 amino acids. The chain's CDR3 is CASSVSNQPQHF. The DNA of the CDR3 is TGTGCCAGCAGTGTTAGCAATCAGCCCCAGCATTTT.

The chain recombines TRBV2 with TRBJ1-5; 10 nucleotides agree with TRBD1. This CDR3 comprises 13 residues. Germline CDR1 SNHLY, CDR2 FYNNEI. J was trimmed by 7 bases and V by 8 bases; bases with no gene match: 5. The CDR3 here is CASGQGVRQPQHF. As DNA, the CDR3 is TGTGCCAGCGGACAGGGGGTGAGACAGCCCCAGCATTTT.

This sequence joins TRBV6-5 and TRBJ2-3; perhaps D is TRBD1 or TRBD2 (5 bases each). Trimming shortened V by 8 bases and J by 3 bases, and 12 bases separated the two germline ends. This CDR3 spans 13 amino acids. Germline lookup yields CDR1 MNHEY and CDR2 SVGAGI. CDR3 coding DNA: TGTGCCAGCGGGGGAAGATTAACAGATACGCAGTATTTT. Translation: CASGGRLTDTQYF.

The chain recombines TRBV6-1 with TRBJ2-5; D is ambiguous. This CDR3 has 14 amino acids. V was shortened by 2 bases and J by 0 bases, with 7 bases between the two germline ends. Looked up from germline, CDR1 is MNHNS and CDR2 is SASEGT. CDR3 sequence: CASSEFGYQETQYF. CDR3 nucleotide sequence: TGTGCCAGCAGTGAATTCGGGTACCAAGAGACCCAGTACTTC.

This clone was seen a handful of times. V gene TRBV2 combines with J gene TRBJ1-5; D is unresolved. This CDR3 is 15 amino acids long. V shed 5 bases and J shed 0 bases, with 11 bases lying between them. Germline-derived CDR1 and CDR2 are SNHLY and FYNNEI. Here the CDR3 reads CASSSRPDSNQPQHF. The CDR3 nucleotides are TGTGCCAGCAGTTCTAGACCTGATAGCAATCAGCCCCAGCATTTT.

The gene calls are TRBV29-1 and TRBJ2-3, with TRBD2 matching 7 bases. With 8 bases clipped from V and 7 bases from J, the junction kept 12 bases outside the gene matches. Germline CDR1 is SQVTM and CDR2 is ANQGSEA. The CDR3 consists of 13 residues. CDR3 sequence reads: CSPSGRVAHTQYF. CDR3 coding DNA: TGCAGCCCTAGCGGAAGGGTGGCGCATACGCAGTATTTT.

The DNA for the CDR3 is TGTGCCAGCTCACCTCCGGCGGACTGGAGCTCCTACAATGAGCAGTTCTTC. As protein: CASSPPADWSSYNEQFF. The V and J genes are TRBV18 and TRBJ2-1; maybe TRBD2 (5 bases). The CDR3 runs to 17 residues. V gave up 3 bases and J gave up 0 bases, with 15 bases separating them. The germline V gene has CDR1 KGHSH and CDR2 LQKENI.

The chain is built from TRBV6-1 and TRBJ2-7, with TRBD1 identical over 10 bases. The V gene's germline CDR1 is MNHNS and CDR2 SASEGT. The CDR3 sequence is 14 residues long. V trimming: 6 bases; J trimming: 4 bases; junction bases outside the gene matches: 6. The CDR3 sequence: CASSRQGARYEQYF. The CDR3 DNA is TGTGCCAGCAGCCGACAGGGGGCTAGGTACGAGCAGTACTTC.

The chain joins TRBV27 to TRBJ2-2; 9 bases are shared with TRBD2. This CDR3 is 17 amino acids long. V gave up 6 bases and J gave up 7 bases; unmatched junction bases: 15. From germline, CDR1 is MNHEY and CDR2 SMNVEV (reference sequence). CDR3 sequence: CASSSPWAGGPVGELFF. The DNA of the CDR3 is TGTGCCAGCAGCTCCCCCTGGGCGGGAGGGCCGGTCGGGGAGCTGTTTTTT.

This clone is a singleton in its sample. J is TRBJ1-2 and V is TRBV29-1, with D unclear. Trimming removed 3 bases at V and 4 bases at J, with 9 bases between. Germline V gives CDR1 SQVTM, CDR2 ANQGSEA. The length of the CDR3 is 12 residues. The CDR3 loop is CSVDSYPYGYTF. The DNA of the CDR3 is TGCAGCGTTGACTCTTACCCCTATGGCTACACCTTC.

This chain joins TRBV5-1 and TRBJ1-5, with D hard to call. V was pared by 0 bases and J by 4 bases, with 11 bases between. The germline V gene encodes CDR1 SGHRS and CDR2 YFSETQ. The CDR3 has 15 amino acids. The CDR3 reads CASSLDGSKNQPQHF. The CDR3 coding sequence is TGCGCCAGCAGCTTGGACGGGTCAAAAAATCAGCCCCAGCATTTT.

The rearrangement joins TRBV11-2 to TRBJ2-5; D ambiguous. CDR3 length: 15 residues. In germline, CDR1 is SGHAT, CDR2 FQNNGV. V shed 0 bases and J shed 1 base, with 9 bases lying between them. In DNA, the CDR3 is TGTGCCAGCAGCTTAGATCTTGCGGTCCAAGAGACCCAGTACTTC. It specifies CASSLDLAVQETQYF.

The rearrangement links TRBV13 to TRBJ1-1; no reliable D call. V shed 5 bases and J shed 6 bases, with 16 bases lying between them. The germline gives CDR1 PRHDT, CDR2 FYEKMQ (reference sequence). The CDR3 length is 14 residues. CDR3 in DNA: TGTGCCAGCAGCGTTGACACGGGTTTCGCTGAAGCTTTCTTT. As protein: CASSVDTGFAEAFF.

The genes are TRBV28 and TRBJ2-3; D uncertain. The germline V gene has CDR1 MDHEN and CDR2 SYDVKM. CDR3 size: 12 residues. Trimming removed 6 bases from V and 6 bases from J, with 10 bases in between. CDR3 sequence reads: CASSQIGDTQYF. The CDR3 DNA sequence: TGTGCCAGCAGCCAAATCGGGGATACGCAGTATTTT. The whole variable domain, remainder taken from reference TRBV28 and TRBJ2-3, is DVKVTQSSRYLVKRTGEKVFLECVQDMDHENMFWYRQDPGLGLRLIYFSYDVKMKEKGDIPEGYSVSREKKERFSLILESASTNQTSMYLCASSQIGDTQYFGPGTRLTVL.

V usage is TRBV6-1 and J usage is TRBJ2-5; the D call may be TRBD1 or TRBD2 (6 bases each). Deletions cut 1 base from V and 2 bases from J, with 8 bases between. Germline V gives CDR1 MNHNS, CDR2 SASEGT. CDR3 length: 14 residues. CDR3 bases: TGTGCCAGCAGTGAAGGGGGGGCGCAAGAGACCCAGTACTTC. It specifies CASSEGGAQETQYF.

The CDR3 DNA sequence: TGTGCCAGCAGTTTATCCAGGCCCGGGACAGGAGGGCATCAGCCCCAGCATTTT. It codes for CASSLSRPGTGGHQPQHF. V usage is TRBV27 and J usage is TRBJ1-5, with TRBD1 matching 8 bases. Germline loops: CDR1 MNHEY, CDR2 SMNVEV (reference sequence). This CDR3 has 18 residues. J lost 5 bases, V lost 0 bases, and 12 bases had no gene match.

The chain joins TRBV4-2 to TRBJ2-2; 7 bases are shared with TRBD2. V lost 1 base to trimming and J lost 4 bases; unmatched junction nucleotides: 6. CDR1 LGHNA and CDR2 YNFKEQ come from the germline V gene. The CDR3 runs 16 residues. The CDR3 region has the DNA TGTGCCAGCAGCCAAGGAGGGAGGGCGGGCACCGGGGAGCTGTTTTTT. This gives the protein CASSQGGRAGTGELFF.

The V and J genes are TRBV7-6 and TRBJ1-1, with 7 bases lining up with TRBD1. The CDR3 runs 12 residues. The germline V gene encodes CDR1 SGHVS and CDR2 FNYEAQ. The V gene end was trimmed by 4 bases and the J gene end by 6 bases; junction bases not matched to a gene: 2. CDR3 bases: TGTGCCAGCAGCTCGACAGGGCCTGAAGCTTTCTTT. This gives the protein CASSSTGPEAFF.